This T cell receptor beta chain was captured in a study of metastatic and nonmetastatic thyroid tumors. Study as a whole: Malignant thyroid and benign thyroid patients provided blood and tumor or nodule tissue whose repertoires were compared. Study findings and constraints: Reports indicated that malignant thyroid tumors showed significantly higher TCR beta diversity than benign nodules did, in blood and tumor.

For this clone: Antigen unknown.

Patients were all untreated before their thyroid surgery. CDR1 and CDR2 (germline): LNHDA, SQIVND (reference sequence). Trimming left V 4 bases short and J 4 bases short, with 14 bases between. The CDR3 loop spans 14 amino acids. How the authors handled the data: CDR3 differences across clinicopathological groups were used to build a distant-metastasis classifier for papillary thyroid cancer. TCRdb re-clonotyped the PCR reads via MiXCR. The V and J calls, along with clone size, are taken from TCRdb and not from the paper's own processing. The sample consists of under 25,000 clones, just over 25% of them appearing once.

The rearrangement uses TRBV19 and TRBJ2-7; TRBD1 might be the D (6 bases). The clonotype was recovered from a male donor with papillary thyroid cancer or a benign thyroid nodule (not recorded which). Some clones in this sample may be carry-over from other donors' samples. The source material was blood. In DNA, the CDR3 is TGTGCCAGTAGTAACCAGGGGAAAGGGTACGAGCAGTACTTC. This sequence encodes CASSNQGKGYEQYF.